One sample yielded the 8 T cell receptor beta chains listed below, sequenced in a study of shared clonotypes between healthy human individuals (dated by TCRdb to about 2020). Libraries came from the immunoSEQ multiplex PCR assay. What TCRdb holds here is the immuneACCESS table cut down to in-frame rearrangements. Part of the clones is not present; checked against another copy, under half of the missing clones reflect an unresolved V gene, and the others are unexplained. The sample has more than 900,000 clones on record, approximately 80% of them singletons. The ten largest clones add up to roughly 0.65% of the sample. The specimen was memory CD4+ T cells from PBMCs. This specimen's cell subset or site label, per the study, means: CD45RA-negative fraction. The receptors come from a man aged 18 to 29 in good health. Some clones in this sample may be carry-over from other donors' samples.

The V gene is TRBV5-1, the J gene TRBJ2-1; D is unresolved. The ends were cut back, 0 bases at V and 4 bases at J, with 8 bases in the middle. The CDR3 length is 14 residues. Germline V CDR1 and CDR2: SGHRS, YFSETQ. The chain's CDR3 is CASSLASRYNEQFF. DNA for the CDR3: TGCGCCAGCAGCTTGGCCAGCCGATACAATGAGCAGTTCTTC.

The rearrangement links TRBV11-2 to TRBJ2-3; D is possibly TRBD1 (6 bases). The ends were cut back, 5 bases at V and 6 bases at J, with 15 bases in the middle. CDR1 SGHAT and CDR2 FQNNGV come from the germline V gene. This CDR3 is built from 14 residues. The DNA for the CDR3 is TGTGCCAGCAGCCCCAGGCCAGGGGAGGATACGCAGTATTTT. It encodes CASSPRPGEDTQYF.

Regarding this clone: A clone one base away is much larger, so this may be a read error. This sample includes further DNA sequences coding for the same CDR3. This chain connects TRBV29-1 to TRBJ2-5, with TRBD2 matching 8 bases. Looked up from germline, CDR1 is SQVTM and CDR2 is ANQGSEA. This CDR3 is 13 amino acids long. With V trimmed by 3 bases and J by 4 bases, 4 bases remained unmatched. The CDR3 here is CSVDRLAGETQYF. Here the CDR3 DNA reads TGCAGCGTTGATCGGCTAGCGGGAGAGACCCAGTACTTC.

J is TRBJ2-5 and V is TRBV28, with TRBD1 identical over 11 bases. From germline, CDR1 is MDHEN and CDR2 SYDVKM. J lost 7 bases, V lost 5 bases, and 9 bases had no gene match. The CDR3 has 15 amino acids. The CDR3 nucleotides are TGTGCCAGCAGTCCCCCGGACAGGGGGCCGGGGACCCAGTACTTC. Residues: CASSPPDRGPGTQYF. The full variable domain, with the rest looked up from reference TRBV28 and TRBJ2-5, is DVKVTQSSRYLVKRTGEKVFLECVQDMDHENMFWYRQDPGLGLRLIYFSYDVKMKEKGDIPEGYSVSREKKERFSLILESASTNQTSMYLCASSPPDRGPGTQYFGPGTRLLVL.

The CDR3 here is CASSLSGPVYNEQFF. The CDR3 bases are TGTGCCAGCAGTCTTAGCGGACCCGTCTACAATGAGCAGTTCTTC. This rearrangement joins TRBV7-9 to TRBJ2-1, with D perhaps TRBD2 (6 bases). The CDR3 totals 15 residues. Trimming shortened V by 6 bases and J by 3 bases, and 15 bases separated the two germline ends. Germline V gives CDR1 SEHNR, CDR2 FQNEAQ (reference sequence).

The chain links TRBV5-1 to TRBJ1-1; no firm D call. V lost 0 bases to trimming and J lost 1 base, with 10 bases between them. The CDR3 covers 15 residues. The germline CDR1 and CDR2 sequences are SGHRS and YFSETQ. Here the CDR3 reads CASSLAVQPNTEAFF. The CDR3 DNA reads TGCGCCAGCAGCTTGGCAGTACAGCCGAACACTGAAGCTTTCTTT.

This chain uses TRBV14 with TRBJ2-2; D tentatively reads TRBD1 or TRBD2 (5 bases each). The CDR3 contains 15 residues. Germline-derived CDR1 and CDR2 are SGHDN and FVKESK. V was trimmed by 4 bases and J by 9 bases, leaving 18 bases between them. CDR3 sequence: CASSRTGTPMRELFF. The DNA of the CDR3 is TGTGCCAGCAGCCGGACCGGGACCCCGATGAGGGAGCTGTTTTTT.

This clone has just a few counts. The chain couples TRBV5-5 to TRBJ2-5, with D unclear. The CDR3 has 12 amino acids. With 2 bases removed from V and 5 bases from J, the gap between germline ends came to 7 bases. Looked up from germline, CDR1 is SGHKS and CDR2 is YYEKEE (reference sequence). The CDR3 region is CASSFFFETQYF. The CDR3, as DNA: TGTGCCAGCAGCTTTTTTTTCGAGACCCAGTACTTC.